The 17 T cell receptor beta chains reported below all come from one sample, sequenced in a study of T-cell reconstitution after alpha-beta-depleted transplantation in children. TCRbeta library preparation incorporated unique molecular identifiers. Each CDR3 protein is one row after TCRdb ran MiXCR on the PCR reads. Of some 550,000 distinct CDR3 sequences in the sample, about 23% are singletons; the top ten hold approximately 14%. Sequenced here: PBMCs, mostly from graft donor cells, sampled 360 days after TCRalphabeta/CD19-depleted stem cell transplant. These receptors all come from a boy younger than two who had a stem cell transplant for acute myeloid leukemia, so the T cells may come from the graft donor.

About this clonotype itself: A read error may account for a junction end that differs from germline. The chain recombines TRBV12-3 or TRBV12-4 with TRBJ2-2, with TRBD1 as a possible D gene (6 bases). The length of the CDR3 is 15 residues. CDR3: CVSSPTGSNTGELFF. In nucleotides, the CDR3 is TGTGTCAGCAGTCCGACAGGAAGTAACACCGGGGAGCTGTTTTTT.

This clonotype showed up many times. This chain joins TRBV20-1 and TRBJ1-5; no reliable D call. The CDR3 has 14 amino acids. The V gene's germline CDR1 is DFQATT and CDR2 SNEGSKA (reference sequence). V was trimmed by 3 bases and J by 3 bases, leaving 12 bases between them. The CDR3 sequence is CSASIMGPNQPQHF. The CDR3 nucleotides are TGCAGTGCTAGTATCATGGGCCCCAATCAGCCCCAGCATTTT.

This clonotype was observed a handful of times. This chain uses TRBV12-3 or TRBV12-4 with TRBJ2-1, with TRBD1 matching over 7 bases. The CDR3 consists of 14 residues. J gave up 5 bases and V 7 bases, and 8 bases lay outside the gene matches. The CDR3 DNA reads TGTGCCAGCACCGCAAGCGACAGGGACAATGAGCAGTTCTTC. This codes for CASTASDRDNEQFF.

The chain uses TRBV27 and TRBJ2-6, with no clear D. CDR1 MNHEY and CDR2 SMNVEV come from the germline V gene (reference sequence). The CDR3 contains 17 residues. The V gene lost 2 bases and the J gene lost 0 bases, with 11 bases spanning the gap. Here the CDR3 reads CASSLIPGLSGANVLTF. The CDR3 coding sequence is TGTGCCAGCAGTTTAATTCCTGGCCTCTCTGGGGCCAACGTCCTGACTTTC.

The rearrangement uses TRBV12-3 or TRBV12-4 and TRBJ2-7; 11 bases are a match to TRBD1. The CDR3 totals 14 residues. V trimming: 6 bases; J trimming: 3 bases; junction bases outside the gene matches: 4. The CDR3 coding sequence is TGTGCCAGCAGGGGGACAGGGGGTAACTACGAGCAGTACTTC. Amino acid sequence: CASRGTGGNYEQYF.

This chain joins TRBV7-2 and TRBJ2-3; D remains unclear. V was cut by 0 bases and J by 1 base, with 11 bases left in between. CDR3 length: 16 amino acids. Per the germline V gene, CDR1 is SGHTA and CDR2 is FQGNSA. DNA of the CDR3: TGTGCCAGCAGCTTAGCGTACCCCTGGGGCACAGATACGCAGTATTTT. Its translation: CASSLAYPWGTDTQYF.

This clonotype was recorded a few times. This sequence joins TRBV29-1 and TRBJ1-4, with D unclear. Germline assignment: CDR1 SQVTM and CDR2 ANQGSEA. Trimming left V 4 bases short and J 5 bases short, with 11 bases between. This CDR3 spans 13 amino acids. Written as DNA, the CDR3 is TGCAGCGTTGGTTACCGGGAGAATGAAAAACTGTTTTTT. Amino acid sequence: CSVGYRENEKLFF.

This chain uses TRBV27 with TRBJ2-3; no firm D call. This CDR3 has 12 amino acids. Trimming cost V 6 bases and J 13 bases, with 17 bases left between them. The germline V gene has CDR1 MNHEY and CDR2 SMNVEV (reference sequence). The CDR3 region has the DNA TGTGCCAGCAGCTTCGACTCAAAGGTTGAGTATTTT. This gives the protein CASSFDSKVEYF.

This clonotype was seen a few times. V and J are TRBV29-1 and TRBJ1-2, with 8 bases fitting TRBD1. The ends lost 1 base at V and 4 bases at J; junction bases unmatched: 14. The CDR3 totals 17 residues. Per the germline V gene, CDR1 is SQVTM and CDR2 is ANQGSEA. In DNA form, the CDR3 reads TGCAGCGTTGAAGGTGGGCAGGGGGCTAGGTTCCGCTATGGCTACACCTTC. It yields the protein CSVEGGQGARFRYGYTF.

The genes are TRBV12-3 or TRBV12-4 and TRBJ1-3; 7 positions match TRBD1. The CDR3 contains 14 residues. The junction had 7 bases not matched to a gene; V was cut back by 11 bases and J by 0 bases. CDR3: CACRSGGSGNTIYF. CDR3 nucleotides: TGTGCCTGCCGTTCAGGGGGCTCTGGAAACACCATATATTTT.

Ten or more counts support this clonotype. This chain joins TRBV12-3 or TRBV12-4 and TRBJ1-6; 9 nucleotides align to TRBD1. V lost 1 base to trimming and J lost 7 bases; unmatched junction nucleotides: 2. There are 15 residues in the CDR3. The CDR3 bases are TGTGCCAGCAGTTTAGGAGGGACAGGGAATTCACCCCTCCACTTT. Translated: CASSLGGTGNSPLHF.

The rearrangement uses TRBV7-2 and TRBJ2-4; possible D gene TRBD2, 5 bases. Germline assignment: CDR1 SGHTA and CDR2 FQGNSA. V dropped 4 bases and J dropped 0 bases, with 10 bases sitting between them. The CDR3 totals 15 residues. CDR3 region: CASSSGLIAKNIQYF. The CDR3 DNA reads TGTGCCAGCAGCTCCGGACTCATAGCCAAAAACATTCAGTACTTC.

In its sample, this clonotype was seen many times. The chain couples TRBV12-3 or TRBV12-4 to TRBJ1-1; 7 bases are shared with TRBD1. The CDR3 runs 13 residues. V shed 6 bases, J shed 1 base, and the junction held 2 bases outside the gene matches. DNA for the CDR3: TGTGCCAGCAGCAGACAGGGGAACACTGAAGCTTTCTTT. Its translation is CASSRQGNTEAFF.

This clonotype was found a few times. V usage is TRBV6-5 and J usage is TRBJ1-1, with D perhaps TRBD1 (6 bases). Germline CDR1 is MNHEY and CDR2 is SVGAGI. The germline V and J ends were trimmed by 5 bases and 1 base, with 11 bases remaining between them. There are 14 residues in the CDR3. The CDR3 region has the DNA TGTGCCAGCAGTACAGGGCAAAGGAACACTGAAGCTTTCTTT. Translated, it gives CASSTGQRNTEAFF.

This clonotype is a singleton in its sample. This rearrangement joins TRBV2 to TRBJ2-5, with no clear D. V was cut by 4 bases and J by 5 bases, with 26 bases left in between. Looked up from germline, CDR1 is SNHLY and CDR2 is FYNNEI. There are 18 residues in the CDR3. CDR3 sequence reads: CASSAAPWLGKGEETQYF. The CDR3 coding sequence is TGTGCCAGCAGTGCCGCCCCGTGGCTAGGCAAAGGCGAGGAGACCCAGTACTTC.

This clonotype was seen a few times. The chain carries TRBV7-2 and TRBJ1-6, with 11 bases that match TRBD1. Trimming at V came to 5 bases and at J to 7 bases, leaving 4 bases not matched to a gene. CDR3 length: 15 amino acids. The V gene's germline CDR1 is SGHTA and CDR2 FQGNSA. CDR3 region: CASSGQGARNSPLHF. The CDR3 DNA sequence: TGTGCCAGCAGCGGACAGGGGGCGCGGAATTCACCCCTCCACTTT.

The V and J genes are TRBV6-5 and TRBJ1-1; the D is unclear. Germline V gives CDR1 MNHEY, CDR2 SVGAGI. The CDR3 spans 17 residues. Trimming left V 2 bases short and J 1 base short, with 17 bases between. CDR3 coding DNA: TGTGCCAGCAGTTACGGCCACAAAGAAGGTCGGAACACTGAAGCTTTCTTT. This encodes CASSYGHKEGRNTEAFF.